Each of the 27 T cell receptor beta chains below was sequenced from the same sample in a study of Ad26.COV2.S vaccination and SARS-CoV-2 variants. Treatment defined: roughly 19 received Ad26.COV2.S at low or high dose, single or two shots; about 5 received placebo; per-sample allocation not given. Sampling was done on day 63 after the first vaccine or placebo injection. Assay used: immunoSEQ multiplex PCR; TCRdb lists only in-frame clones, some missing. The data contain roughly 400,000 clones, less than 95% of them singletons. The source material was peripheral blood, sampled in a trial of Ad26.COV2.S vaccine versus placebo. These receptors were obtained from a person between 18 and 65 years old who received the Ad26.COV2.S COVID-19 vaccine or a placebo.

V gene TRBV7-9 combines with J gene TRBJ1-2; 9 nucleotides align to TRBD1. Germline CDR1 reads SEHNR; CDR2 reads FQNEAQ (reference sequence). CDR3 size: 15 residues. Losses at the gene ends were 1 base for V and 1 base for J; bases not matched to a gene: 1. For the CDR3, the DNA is TGTGCCAGCAGCTTAGGACAGGGGGATAACTATGGCTACACCTTC. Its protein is CASSLGQGDNYGYTF.

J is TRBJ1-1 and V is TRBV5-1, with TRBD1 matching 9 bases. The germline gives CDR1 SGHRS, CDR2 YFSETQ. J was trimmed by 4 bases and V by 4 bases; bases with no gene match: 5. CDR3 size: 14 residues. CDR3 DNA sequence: TGCGCCAGCAGCACACAGGGGGCGCGCACTGAAGCTTTCTTT. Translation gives CASSTQGARTEAFF. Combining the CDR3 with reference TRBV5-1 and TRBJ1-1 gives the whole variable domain KAGVTQTPRYLIKTRGQQVTLSCSPISGHRSVSWYQQTPGQGLQFLFEYFSETQRNKGNFPGRFSGRQFSNSRSEMNVSTLELGDSALYLCASSTQGARTEAFFGQGTRLTVV.

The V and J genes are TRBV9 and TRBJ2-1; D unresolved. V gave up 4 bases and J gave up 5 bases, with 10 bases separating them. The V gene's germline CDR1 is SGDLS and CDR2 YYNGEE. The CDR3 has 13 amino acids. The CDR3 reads CASSRAANNEQFF. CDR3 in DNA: TGTGCCAGCAGCCGGGCAGCAAACAATGAGCAGTTCTTC.

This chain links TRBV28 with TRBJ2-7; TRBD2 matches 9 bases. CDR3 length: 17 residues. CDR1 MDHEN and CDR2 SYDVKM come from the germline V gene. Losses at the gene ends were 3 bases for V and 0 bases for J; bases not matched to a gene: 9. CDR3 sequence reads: CASSFEEGSGSSYEQYF. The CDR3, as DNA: TGTGCCAGCAGTTTCGAGGAGGGTAGCGGGAGCTCCTACGAGCAGTACTTC.

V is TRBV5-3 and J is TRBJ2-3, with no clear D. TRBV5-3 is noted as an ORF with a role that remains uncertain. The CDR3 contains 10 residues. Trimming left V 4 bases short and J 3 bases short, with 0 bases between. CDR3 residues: CARSTDTQYF. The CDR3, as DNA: TGTGCCAGAAGCACAGATACGCAGTATTTT.

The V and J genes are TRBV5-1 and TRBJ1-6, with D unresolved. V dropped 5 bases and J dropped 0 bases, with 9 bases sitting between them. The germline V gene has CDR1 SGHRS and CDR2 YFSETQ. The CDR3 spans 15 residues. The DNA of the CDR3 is TGCGCCAGCAGGCCAGTAAGCTCCTATAATTCACCCCTCCACTTT. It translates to CASRPVSSYNSPLHF.

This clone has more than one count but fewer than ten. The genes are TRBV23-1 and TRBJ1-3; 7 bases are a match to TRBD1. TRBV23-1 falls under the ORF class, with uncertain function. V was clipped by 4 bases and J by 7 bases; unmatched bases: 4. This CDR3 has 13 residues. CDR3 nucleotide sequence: TGCGCCAGCAGTCGTCGGACAGGTAACACCATATATTTT. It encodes CASSRRTGNTIYF.

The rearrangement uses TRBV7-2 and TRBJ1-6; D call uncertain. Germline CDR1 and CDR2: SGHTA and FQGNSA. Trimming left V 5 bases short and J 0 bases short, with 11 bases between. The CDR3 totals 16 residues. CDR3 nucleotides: TGTGCCAGCAGCCCCGTGTCAGCCTCCTATAATTCACCCCTCCACTTT. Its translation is CASSPVSASYNSPLHF.

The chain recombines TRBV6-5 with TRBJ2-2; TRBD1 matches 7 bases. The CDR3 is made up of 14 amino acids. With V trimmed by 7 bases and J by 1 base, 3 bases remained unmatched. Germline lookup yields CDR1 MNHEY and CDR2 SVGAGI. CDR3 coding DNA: TGTGCCAGCAACCGACAGGGGAACACCGGGGAGCTGTTTTTT. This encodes CASNRQGNTGELFF.

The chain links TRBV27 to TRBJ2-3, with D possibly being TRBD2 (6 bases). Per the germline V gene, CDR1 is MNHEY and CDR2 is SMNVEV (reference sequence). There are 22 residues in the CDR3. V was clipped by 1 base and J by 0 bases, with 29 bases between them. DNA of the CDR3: TGTGCCAGCAGTTTATGGCCCCCAGAAAGCGGGTATATTCCGGGTAGCACAGATACGCAGTATTTT. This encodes CASSLWPPESGYIPGSTDTQYF.

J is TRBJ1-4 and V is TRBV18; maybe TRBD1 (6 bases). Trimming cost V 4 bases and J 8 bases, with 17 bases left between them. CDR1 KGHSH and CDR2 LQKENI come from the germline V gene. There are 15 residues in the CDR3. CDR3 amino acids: CASSLYRDKGEKLFF. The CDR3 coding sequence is TGTGCCAGCTCACTTTACCGGGACAAAGGGGAAAAACTGTTTTTT. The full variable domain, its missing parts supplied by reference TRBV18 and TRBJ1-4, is NAGVMQNPRHLVRRRGQEARLRCSPMKGHSHVYWYRQLPEEGLKFMVYLQKENIIDESGMPKERFSAEFPKEGPSILRIQQVVRGDSAAYFCASSLYRDKGEKLFFGSGTQLSVL.

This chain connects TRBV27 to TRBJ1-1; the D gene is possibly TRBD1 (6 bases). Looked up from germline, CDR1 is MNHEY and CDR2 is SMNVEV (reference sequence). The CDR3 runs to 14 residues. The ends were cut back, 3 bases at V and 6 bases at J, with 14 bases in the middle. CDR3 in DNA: TGTGCCAGCAGTTTCCTCGACAGGTCTGCTGAAGCTTTCTTT. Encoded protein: CASSFLDRSAEAFF.

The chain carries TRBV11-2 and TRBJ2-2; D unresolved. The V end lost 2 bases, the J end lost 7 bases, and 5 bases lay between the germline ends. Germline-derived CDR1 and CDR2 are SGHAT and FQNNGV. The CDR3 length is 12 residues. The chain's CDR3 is CASSLIGGELFF. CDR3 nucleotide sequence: TGTGCCAGCAGCTTAATAGGCGGGGAGCTGTTTTTT.

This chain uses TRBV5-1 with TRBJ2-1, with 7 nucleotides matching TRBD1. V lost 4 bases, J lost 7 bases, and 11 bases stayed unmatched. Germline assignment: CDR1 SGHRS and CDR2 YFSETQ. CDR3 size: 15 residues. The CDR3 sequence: CASSLQGVLENEQFF. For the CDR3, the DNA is TGCGCCAGCAGCCTCCAGGGGGTTTTAGAAAATGAGCAGTTCTTC.

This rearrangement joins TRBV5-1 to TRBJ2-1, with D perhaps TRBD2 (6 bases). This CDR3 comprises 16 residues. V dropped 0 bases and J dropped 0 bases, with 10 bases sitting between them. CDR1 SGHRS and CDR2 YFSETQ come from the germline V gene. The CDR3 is CASSLALGSSYNEQFF. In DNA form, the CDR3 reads TGCGCCAGCAGCTTGGCCCTCGGGAGCTCCTACAATGAGCAGTTCTTC.

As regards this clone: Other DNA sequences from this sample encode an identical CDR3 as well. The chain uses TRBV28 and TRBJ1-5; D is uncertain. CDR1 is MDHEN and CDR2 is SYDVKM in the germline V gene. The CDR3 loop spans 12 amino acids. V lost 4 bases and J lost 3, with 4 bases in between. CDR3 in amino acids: CASSSLNQPQHF. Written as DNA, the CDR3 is TGTGCCAGCAGTTCGCTCAATCAGCCCCAGCATTTT. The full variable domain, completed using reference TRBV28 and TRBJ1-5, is DVKVTQSSRYLVKRTGEKVFLECVQDMDHENMFWYRQDPGLGLRLIYFSYDVKMKEKGDIPEGYSVSREKKERFSLILESASTNQTSMYLCASSSLNQPQHFGDGTRLSIL.

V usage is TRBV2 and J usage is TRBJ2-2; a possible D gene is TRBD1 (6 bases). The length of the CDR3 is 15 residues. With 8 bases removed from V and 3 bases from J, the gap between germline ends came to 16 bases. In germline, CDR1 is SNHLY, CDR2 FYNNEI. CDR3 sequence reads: CASRTGTKYTGELFF. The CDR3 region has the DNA TGTGCCAGCCGGACCGGGACAAAATACACCGGGGAGCTGTTTTTT.

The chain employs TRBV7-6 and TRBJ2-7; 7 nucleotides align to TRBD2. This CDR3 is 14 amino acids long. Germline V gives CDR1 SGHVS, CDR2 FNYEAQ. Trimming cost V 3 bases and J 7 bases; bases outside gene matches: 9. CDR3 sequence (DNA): TGTGCCAGCAGCTTTGGTGGGAGGGCCCAAGAGCAGTACTTC. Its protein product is CASSFGGRAQEQYF. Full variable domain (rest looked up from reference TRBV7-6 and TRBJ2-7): GAGVSQSPRYKVTKRGQDVALRCDPISGHVSLYWYRQALGQGPEFLTYFNYEAQQDKSGLPNDRFSAERPEGSISTLTIQRTEQRDSAMYRCASSFGGRAQEQYFGPGTRLTVT.

This CDR3 reads CASSIPLHTDTQYF. Written as DNA, the CDR3 is TGTGCCAGTAGTATACCCCTCCACACAGATACGCAGTATTTT. V and J are TRBV19 and TRBJ2-3, with D unresolved. The CDR3 covers 14 residues. The V end lost 2 bases, the J end lost 2 bases, and 8 bases lay between the germline ends. Looked up from germline, CDR1 is LNHDA and CDR2 is SQIVND (reference sequence).

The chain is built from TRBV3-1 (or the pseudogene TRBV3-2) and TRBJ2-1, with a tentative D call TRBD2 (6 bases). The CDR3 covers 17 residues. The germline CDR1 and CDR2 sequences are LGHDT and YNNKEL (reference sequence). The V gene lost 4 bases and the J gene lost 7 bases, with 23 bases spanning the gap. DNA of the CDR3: TGTGCCAGCAGCCGAGTCATTAGCGGCGGAGGTCGGAATGAGCAGTTCTTC. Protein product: CASSRVISGGGRNEQFF.

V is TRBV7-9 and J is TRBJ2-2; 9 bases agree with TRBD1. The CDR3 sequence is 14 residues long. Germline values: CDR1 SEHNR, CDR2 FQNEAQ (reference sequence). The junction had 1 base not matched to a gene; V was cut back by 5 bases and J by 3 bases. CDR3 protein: CASSGTGYTGELFF. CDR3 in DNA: TGTGCCAGCAGCGGGACAGGGTACACCGGGGAGCTGTTTTTT.

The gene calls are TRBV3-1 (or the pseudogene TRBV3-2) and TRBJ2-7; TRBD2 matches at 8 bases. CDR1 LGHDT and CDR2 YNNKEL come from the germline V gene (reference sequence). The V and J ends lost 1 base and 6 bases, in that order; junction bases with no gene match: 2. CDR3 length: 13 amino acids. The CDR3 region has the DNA TGTGCCAGCAGCCAAGCGGGAGGGGGCGAGCAGTACTTC. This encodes CASSQAGGGEQYF.

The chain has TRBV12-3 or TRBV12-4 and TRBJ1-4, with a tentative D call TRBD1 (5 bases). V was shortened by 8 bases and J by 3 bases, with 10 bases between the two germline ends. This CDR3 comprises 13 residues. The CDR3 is CASSGGSNEKLFF. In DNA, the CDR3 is TGTGCCAGCTCGGGGGGGTCTAATGAAAAACTGTTTTTT.

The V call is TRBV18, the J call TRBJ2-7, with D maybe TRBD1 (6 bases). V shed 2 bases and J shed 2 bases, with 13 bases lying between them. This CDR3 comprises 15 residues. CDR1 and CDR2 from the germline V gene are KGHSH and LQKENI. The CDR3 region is CASSPGDTSPYEQYF. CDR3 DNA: TGTGCCAGCTCACCAGGGGACACCTCACCCTACGAGCAGTACTTC.

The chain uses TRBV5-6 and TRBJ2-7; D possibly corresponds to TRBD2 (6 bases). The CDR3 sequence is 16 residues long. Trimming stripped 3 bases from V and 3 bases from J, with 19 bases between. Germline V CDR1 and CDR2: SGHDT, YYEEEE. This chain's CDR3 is CASSYTPSGVNYEQYF. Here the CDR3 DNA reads TGTGCCAGCAGCTACACACCGTCGGGGGTAAACTACGAGCAGTACTTC.

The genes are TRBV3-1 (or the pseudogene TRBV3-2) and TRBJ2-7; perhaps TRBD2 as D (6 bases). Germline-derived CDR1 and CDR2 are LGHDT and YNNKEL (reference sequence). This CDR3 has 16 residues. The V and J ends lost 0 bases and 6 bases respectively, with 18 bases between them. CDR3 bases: TGTGCCAGCAGCCAAGAGAGGTTAGCGGTTCGCCCCGAGCAGTACTTC. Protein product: CASSQERLAVRPEQYF.

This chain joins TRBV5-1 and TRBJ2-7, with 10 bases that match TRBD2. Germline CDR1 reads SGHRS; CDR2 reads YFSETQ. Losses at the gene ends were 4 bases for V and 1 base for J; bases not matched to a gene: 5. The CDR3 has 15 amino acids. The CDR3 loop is CASSDIAGGSYEQYF. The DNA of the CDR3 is TGCGCCAGCAGCGATATAGCGGGAGGTTCCTACGAGCAGTACTTC. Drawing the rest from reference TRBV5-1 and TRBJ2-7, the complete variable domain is KAGVTQTPRYLIKTRGQQVTLSCSPISGHRSVSWYQQTPGQGLQFLFEYFSETQRNKGNFPGRFSGRQFSNSRSEMNVSTLELGDSALYLCASSDIAGGSYEQYFGPGTRLTVT.